The clone carrying this T cell receptor beta chain was seen a handful of times. Its antigen remains unidentified. This sample was included in a study of T cell responses to AZD1222 COVID-19 vaccine. Whole-study results and caveats: Nearly half of spike-specific TCRs reportedly go after variant regions that carry no mutations. Across the whole spike, CD4 TCRs peaked at regions 160-218 and 743-854.

V was pared by 5 bases and J by 3 bases, with 12 bases between. This CDR3 contains 14 residues. Germline assignment: CDR1 LGHDT and CDR2 YNNKEL (reference sequence). The assay was immunoSEQ multiplex PCR, and TCRdb's table has in-frame clones only and misses some. Among roughly 150,000 clones, about 89% were seen once, and the ten largest hold about a tenth. The source of this sequence is an adult who received the AZD1222 COVID-19 vaccine. The sample here was peripheral blood, taken 28 days after the second AZD1222 dose. The rearrangement links TRBV3-1 (or the pseudogene TRBV3-2) to TRBJ2-3; perhaps TRBD2 as D (6 bases). CDR3 sequence reads: CASSFGGPTDTQYF. CDR3 coding DNA: TGTGCCAGCAGCTTTGGAGGGCCGACAGATACGCAGTATTTT.